This T cell receptor (beta chain) comes out of a study of patients and donors after allogeneic stem cell transplantation. TCRdb used MiXCR to reprocess the RT-PCR reads, holding one entry per CDR3 protein. The table has roughly 880,000 distinct CDR3 sequences, under 20% seen once; the top ten hold under 6.5%. The sequencing sample was made of blood, either unsorted or a sorted T cell fraction (not recorded which). This clonotype originated in a human donor who was either an allogeneic HSCT recipient or a stem cell or donor lymphocyte infusion donor (not recorded which). It is not recorded whose cells these are; they may come from a transplant donor.

CDR3 nucleotides: TGTGCCAGCAGCTTTTTACTTAACAATGAGCAGTTCTTC. This translates into CASSFLLNNEQFF. The rearrangement links TRBV11-3 to TRBJ2-1; D is uncertain. Germline lookup yields CDR1 SGHNT and CDR2 YENEEA. V gave up 3 bases and J gave up 5 bases, with 8 bases separating them. There are 13 residues in the CDR3.